This passage covers 23 T cell receptor beta chains from one sample sequenced in a study of T cell responses to AZD1222 COVID-19 vaccine. Method: immunoSEQ multiplex PCR; TCRdb's copy keeps in-frame clones and lacks some. The repertoire holds more than 100,000 clones, with approximately 90% as singletons. The sequencing used peripheral blood, collected on day 0 of AZD1222 vaccination. The receptors shown here come from an adult in good health.

This rearrangement joins TRBV29-1 to TRBJ1-2, with D perhaps TRBD1 (5 bases). Trimming took off 4 bases at V and 2 bases at J, with 8 bases between the two ends. The CDR3 sequence is 12 residues long. Germline V CDR1 and CDR2: SQVTM, ANQGSEA. This chain's CDR3 is CSVGGINYGYTF. CDR3 DNA: TGCAGCGTTGGGGGGATCAACTATGGCTACACCTTC.

The gene calls are TRBV4-1 and TRBJ1-5; D not certain. Trimming removed 0 bases from V and 9 bases from J, with 9 bases in between. This CDR3 spans 13 amino acids. Germline assignment: CDR1 MGHRA and CDR2 YSYEKL. CDR3 nucleotide sequence: TGCGCCAGCAGCCAAGAAGGGTGGACGCCCCAGCATTTT. The encoded protein is CASSQEGWTPQHF.

This clone came up once. The rearrangement joins TRBV27 to TRBJ2-1; TRBD2 aligns across 8 bases. Trimming took 8 bases from V and 9 from J; bases not matched to a gene: 6. Germline V gives CDR1 MNHEY, CDR2 SMNVEV (reference sequence). CDR3 length: 12 amino acids. CDR3 coding DNA: TGTGCCAGCCGGACTAGCATTGGTGAGCAGTTCTTC. It encodes CASRTSIGEQFF.

The V gene is TRBV2, the J gene TRBJ2-5; D is unclear. Germline V gives CDR1 SNHLY, CDR2 FYNNEI. Trimming took off 5 bases at V and 2 bases at J, with 0 bases between the two ends. This CDR3 comprises 10 residues. The CDR3 spells CASSQETQYF. The DNA for the CDR3 is TGTGCCAGCAGTCAAGAGACCCAGTACTTC.

The chain combines TRBV18 with TRBJ2-6; TRBD2 aligns across 8 bases. The V segment lost 3 bases and the J segment 2 bases; nucleotides outside the gene matches: 9. CDR1 and CDR2 from the germline V gene are KGHSH and LQKENI. This CDR3 spans 18 amino acids. CDR3 sequence: CASSPLDLAGPGANVLTF. The DNA of the CDR3 is TGTGCCAGCTCACCCCTAGACCTAGCGGGCCCTGGGGCCAACGTCCTGACTTTC.

This clone is a singleton in its sample. V is TRBV11-3 and J is TRBJ2-3; D call uncertain. V shed 5 bases and J shed 4 bases, with 10 bases lying between them. This CDR3 is built from 13 residues. Germline V gives CDR1 SGHNT, CDR2 YENEEA. CDR3 loop: CASSNIGPDTQYF. The DNA of the CDR3 is TGTGCCAGCAGCAACATTGGGCCAGATACGCAGTATTTT.

The chain recombines TRBV19 with TRBJ1-4; tentative D call: TRBD1 (5 bases). Trimming shortened V by 6 bases and J by 8 bases, and 19 bases separated the two germline ends. Germline V gives CDR1 LNHDA, CDR2 SQIVND (reference sequence). The CDR3 contains 15 residues. CDR3 in DNA: TGTGCCAGTAGAAGAACCTGGGGGGGTCGGGAAAAACTGTTTTTT. Translation gives CASRRTWGGREKLFF. Full variable domain (remainder filled in from reference TRBV19 and TRBJ1-4): DGGITQSPKYLFRKEGQNVTLSCEQNLNHDAMYWYRQDPGQGLRLIYYSQIVNDFQKGDIAEGYSVSREKKESFPLTVTSAQKNPTAFYLCASRRTWGGREKLFFGSGTQLSVL.

The CDR3 coding sequence is TGTGCCTGGAGTGTAGTGGCTTACACCGGGGAGCTGTTTTTT. Amino acid sequence: CAWSVVAYTGELFF. The chain joins TRBV30 to TRBJ2-2, with D unresolved. Germline CDR1 GTSNPN, CDR2 SVGIG (reference sequence). Trimming shortened V by 0 bases and J by 3 bases, and 8 bases separated the two germline ends. The length of the CDR3 is 14 residues.

This chain connects TRBV7-2 to TRBJ1-1, with D maybe TRBD1 (6 bases). This CDR3 contains 13 residues. V was shortened by 5 bases and J by 11 bases, with 18 bases between the two germline ends. Germline CDR1 is SGHTA and CDR2 is FQGNSA. This CDR3 reads CASSPGTLGEAFF. The CDR3 DNA is TGTGCCAGCAGCCCCGGGACATTGGGGGAGGCTTTCTTT. The full variable domain, its missing parts supplied by reference TRBV7-2 and TRBJ1-1, is GAGVSQSPSNKVTEKGKDVELRCDPISGHTALYWYRQSLGQGLEFLIYFQGNSAPDKSGLPSDRFSAERTGGSVSTLTIQRTQQEDSAVYLCASSPGTLGEAFFGQGTRLTVV.

This chain joins TRBV6-1 and TRBJ1-6; possibly TRBD1 for D (5 bases). The CDR3 sequence is 16 residues long. Germline V gene data show CDR1 as MNHNS and CDR2 as SASEGT. V lost 4 bases and J lost 8, with 18 bases in between. This CDR3 reads CASSGRDSFRDSPLHF. Here the CDR3 DNA reads TGTGCCAGCAGTGGCCGGGACTCATTTAGGGATTCACCCCTCCACTTT.

The rearrangement joins TRBV4-3 to TRBJ2-1; maybe TRBD2 (5 bases). The CDR3 contains 16 residues. V was clipped by 0 bases and J by 3 bases, with 12 bases between them. Germline lookup yields CDR1 LGHNA and CDR2 YSLEER. CDR3 DNA: TGCGCCAGCAGCCAAGACGGAGACTACGGCTACAATGAGCAGTTCTTC. It codes for CASSQDGDYGYNEQFF.

This clone was seen a few times. This chain links TRBV5-4 with TRBJ1-4; D gene unclear. V was shortened by 4 bases and J by 8 bases, with 18 bases between the two germline ends. CDR3 size: 15 residues. Germline CDR1 reads SGHNT; CDR2 reads YYREEE (reference sequence). The CDR3 protein is CASSRSSDPEEKLFF. In nucleotides, the CDR3 is TGTGCCAGCAGCAGGAGCTCTGACCCGGAGGAAAAACTGTTTTTT.

This sequence joins TRBV27 and TRBJ2-1; possibly TRBD1 for D (5 bases). V gave up 5 bases and J gave up 1 base, with 12 bases separating them. The CDR3 length is 15 residues. Germline CDR1 reads MNHEY; CDR2 reads SMNVEV (reference sequence). The CDR3 nucleotides are TGTGCCAGCAGTCCTAAAACAGGTTCCTACAATGAGCAGTTCTTC. The encoded protein is CASSPKTGSYNEQFF.

This chain links TRBV19 with TRBJ1-2; D is undetermined. Deletions cut 5 bases from V and 0 bases from J, with 10 bases between. Germline V gene sequence: CDR1 LNHDA, CDR2 SQIVND (reference sequence). The CDR3 loop spans 14 amino acids. CDR3 in amino acids: CASSLPGPNYGYTF. The CDR3 DNA sequence: TGTGCCAGTAGTTTACCCGGGCCTAACTATGGCTACACCTTC.

This clone appeared a single time. The gene calls are TRBV19 and TRBJ2-1; D is undetermined. The length of the CDR3 is 15 residues. Deletions cut 5 bases from V and 0 bases from J, with 11 bases between. Germline V CDR1 and CDR2: LNHDA, SQIVND (reference sequence). CDR3 coding DNA: TGTGCCAGTAGTCCAGACGTCAGCTCCTACAATGAGCAGTTCTTC. Translation: CASSPDVSSYNEQFF. Full variable domain (remainder filled in from reference TRBV19 and TRBJ2-1): DGGITQSPKYLFRKEGQNVTLSCEQNLNHDAMYWYRQDPGQGLRLIYYSQIVNDFQKGDIAEGYSVSREKKESFPLTVTSAQKNPTAFYLCASSPDVSSYNEQFFGPGTRLTVL.

V gene TRBV5-6 combines with J gene TRBJ1-2; no clear D gene. V was trimmed by 5 bases and J by 4 bases, leaving 9 bases between them. CDR1 SGHDT and CDR2 YYEEEE come from the germline V gene. The CDR3 length is 12 residues. CDR3 in amino acids: CASRLPPYGYTF. CDR3 sequence (DNA): TGTGCCAGCAGGTTGCCCCCCTATGGCTACACCTTC.

The chain joins TRBV2 to TRBJ1-5; no firm D call. The CDR3 runs to 16 residues. CDR1 is SNHLY and CDR2 is FYNNEI in the germline V gene. V was trimmed by 4 bases and J by 0 bases, leaving 13 bases between them. CDR3 bases: TGTGCCAGCAGTGTTAAACAGACATATAGCAATCAGCCCCAGCATTTT. This gives the protein CASSVKQTYSNQPQHF.

This chain connects TRBV5-4 to TRBJ1-2; D is unclear. Germline V gene data show CDR1 as SGHNT and CDR2 as YYREEE (reference sequence). Trimming took 3 bases from V and 8 from J, leaving 11 bases between them. The CDR3 has 12 residues. The DNA for the CDR3 is TGTGCCAGCAGCTCGGCGGATGGAGGCTACACCTTC. It codes for CASSSADGGYTF.

J is TRBJ2-7 and V is TRBV28; D is possibly TRBD2 (6 bases). Looked up from germline, CDR1 is MDHEN and CDR2 is SYDVKM. The ends were cut back, 5 bases at V and 6 bases at J, with 23 bases in the middle. This CDR3 spans 16 amino acids. DNA for the CDR3: TGTGCCAGCAGTCTAAACACCGACTTGGGGGGATCCGAGCAGTACTTC. This codes for CASSLNTDLGGSEQYF.

The V and J genes are TRBV6-5 and TRBJ1-5; D call uncertain. CDR3 size: 13 residues. Trimming took off 0 bases at V and 7 bases at J, with 7 bases between the two ends. CDR1 and CDR2 from the germline V gene are MNHEY and SVGAGI. CDR3 residues: CASSYSRSQPQHF. DNA for the CDR3: TGTGCCAGCAGTTACTCGCGGTCACAGCCCCAGCATTTT.

V usage is TRBV2 and J usage is TRBJ1-5, with 9 bases aligning to TRBD1. With 6 bases clipped from V and 5 bases from J, the junction kept 11 bases outside the gene matches. CDR1 is SNHLY, CDR2 FYNNEI, per germline. The CDR3 covers 16 residues. CDR3 DNA sequence: TGTGCCAGCAGCGCCGGGACAGGGAGAGATGATCAGCCCCAGCATTTT. Residues: CASSAGTGRDDQPQHF.

This chain links TRBV10-1 with TRBJ2-7; 10 bases are a match to TRBD1. Per germline, CDR1 WNHNN and CDR2 SYGVQD (reference sequence). This CDR3 comprises 18 residues. The V segment lost 5 bases and the J segment 3 bases; nucleotides outside the gene matches: 16. In DNA, the CDR3 is TGCGCCAGCAGTTGGACAGGGGGTTCAACTAGGGTTGGCTACGAGCAGTACTTC. Its translation is CASSWTGGSTRVGYEQYF.

This clone was found a few times. The rearrangement uses TRBV9 and TRBJ1-2, with D tentatively TRBD1 (6 bases). Germline V CDR1 and CDR2: SGDLS, YYNGEE. The CDR3 extends over 15 amino acids. The V end was cut by 4 bases, the J end by 4 bases, with 17 bases between. CDR3 sequence reads: CASSPRNRESYGYTF. Written as DNA, the CDR3 is TGTGCCAGCAGCCCGCGAAACAGGGAAAGCTATGGCTACACCTTC.